These T cell receptor beta chains were read from a single sample in a study of T cell changes during pregnancy in multiple sclerosis. Clones were read by immunoSEQ multiplex PCR, and TCRdb kept only the in-frame ones, dropping some. The profile shows about 46,000 clones, around 93% of them singletons. Sequenced here: CD8+ T cells from peripheral blood mononuclear cells, sampled in the first trimester of pregnancy. These receptors came from a female donor with multiple sclerosis, enrolled in a pregnancy study. The CDR3 runs from the conserved cysteine through the conserved F or W. D genes are given only for firm matches. Size is omitted from some rows. Given values are once, few, many or a class for expanded clones.

CDR3 length,D gene,J gene,clone size,V gene,CDR3 protein,CDR3 DNA
13,.,TRBJ1-2,once,TRBV19,CASSIGQALGYTF,TGTGCCAGTAGTATAGGACAGGCCCTCGGCTACACCTTC
14,.,TRBJ2-7,.,TRBV14,CASSHALQWDEQYF,TGTGCCAGCAGCCACGCCCTACAGTGGGACGAGCAGTACTTC
15,TRBD2,TRBJ2-1,.,TRBV6-1,CASSSSGTSYNEQFF,TGTGCCAGCAGTTCAAGCGGGACCTCCTACAATGAGCAGTTCTTC
16,.,TRBJ2-1,once,TRBV11-2,CASSTTSGGLGNEQFF,TGTGCCAGCAGCACCACTTCAGGGGGACTTGGCAATGAGCAGTTCTTC
15,TRBD2,TRBJ2-7,.,TRBV14,CASRRTSGERYEQYF,TGTGCCAGCAGGAGGACTAGCGGGGAACGATACGAGCAGTACTTC
14,TRBD1,TRBJ1-6,.,TRBV6-5,CASSTGTGGSPLHF,TGTGCCAGCAGTACCGGGACAGGGGGCTCACCCCTCCACTTT
16,.,TRBJ2-5,.,TRBV27,CASSFIGGETQETQYF,TGTGCCAGCAGTTTTATAGGGGGAGAGACCCAAGAGACCCAGTACTTC
12,TRBD1,TRBJ1-2,.,TRBV19,CASRDSNYGYTF,TGTGCCAGCCGGGACAGCAACTATGGCTACACCTTC
15,.,TRBJ1-2,.,TRBV28,CASSLWGGTLYGYTF,TGTGCCAGCAGTTTATGGGGGGGGACGCTCTATGGCTACACCTTC
18,TRBD2,TRBJ2-5,.,TRBV2,CASSLTPASGTIQETQYF,TGTGCCAGCAGCCTCACGCCGGCTAGCGGTACTATCCAAGAGACCCAGTACTTC
14,.,TRBJ1-1,.,TRBV7-6,CASSLGEKNTEAFF,TGTGCCAGCAGCTTAGGGGAGAAAAACACTGAAGCTTTCTTT
12,.,TRBJ1-2,.,TRBV19,CASGGTANGYTF,TGTGCCAGTGGAGGGACCGCCAATGGCTACACCTTC
16,TRBD1,TRBJ2-1,.,TRBV13,CASSPQGQGSYNEQFF,TGTGCCAGCAGCCCCCAGGGACAGGGATCCTACAATGAGCAGTTCTTC
15,TRBD2,TRBJ2-3,.,TRBV7-3,CASSFRAGEKDTQYF,TGTGCCAGCAGCTTCAGGGCGGGGGAGAAGGATACGCAGTATTTT
14,.,TRBJ2-7,.,TRBV4-3,CASSQDRGRGEEYF,TGCGCCAGCAGCCAAGATAGGGGCAGAGGGGAGGAGTACTTC
14,.,TRBJ2-3,.,TRBV7-7,CASSPGYYTDTQYF,TGTGCCAGCAGCCCGGGATATTACACAGATACGCAGTATTTT
14,TRBD2,TRBJ2-7,.,TRBV28,CASSSGGRVNEQYF,TGTGCCAGCAGTTCGGGGGGGCGGGTCAACGAGCAGTACTTC
14,TRBD1,TRBJ1-2,.,TRBV9,CASSGEGTVKGYTF,TGTGCCAGCAGTGGCGAAGGGACAGTGAAGGGCTACACCTTC
12,.,TRBJ2-7,.,TRBV6-6,CASSPDFYEQYF,TGTGCCAGCAGCCCTGACTTCTACGAGCAGTACTTC
13,.,TRBJ1-2,.,TRBV9,CASSLTANYGYTF,TGTGCCAGCAGCTTGACAGCCAACTATGGCTACACCTTC
14,.,TRBJ2-7,.,TRBV28,CASASGTPAYEQYF,TGTGCCAGCGCCTCCGGGACACCGGCCTACGAGCAGTACTTC
19,TRBD1,TRBJ2-1,.,TRBV2,CASTGTGGRGRGLYNEQFF,TGTGCCAGCACCGGGACAGGGGGCCGGGGGAGGGGGCTTTACAATGAGCAGTTCTTC
16,.,TRBJ2-7,once,TRBV4-2,CASSQEIGGYSYEQYF,TGTGCCAGCAGCCAAGAGATTGGCGGCTACTCCTACGAGCAGTACTTC
13,.,TRBJ2-7,.,TRBV7-9,CASSFTGNYEQYF,TGTGCCAGCAGCTTCACCGGGAACTACGAGCAGTACTTC
16,TRBD2,TRBJ2-3,.,TRBV27,CASSLAGGLGPDTQYF,TGTGCCAGCAGCCTAGCGGGAGGGCTCGGACCAGATACGCAGTATTTT
16,TRBD2,TRBJ2-3,.,TRBV28,CASSAFLGLVSDTQYF,TGTGCCAGCAGTGCATTTCTGGGACTAGTGTCAGATACGCAGTATTTT
16,TRBD1,TRBJ1-6,.,TRBV12-5,CARSSVGGAYNSPLHF,TGTGCTAGATCCAGCGTAGGGGGCGCTTATAATTCACCCCTCCACTTT
14,.,TRBJ2-1,.,TRBV25-1,CASSEVLADNEQFF,TGTGCCAGCAGTGAAGTATTAGCGGACAATGAGCAGTTCTTC
15,.,TRBJ1-3,.,TRBV30,CAWMEGVTSGNTIYF,TGTGCCTGGATGGAGGGTGTAACCTCTGGAAACACCATATATTTT
12,.,TRBJ2-5,.,TRBV5-1,CASSWERETQYF,TGCGCCAGCAGCTGGGAGAGAGAGACCCAGTACTTC
16,.,TRBJ1-1,.,TRBV4-1,CASSQAPGEMNTEAFF,TGCGCCAGCAGCCAAGCCCCCGGGGAGATGAACACTGAAGCTTTCTTT
13,.,TRBJ1-5,.,TRBV2,CASSEVQNQPQHF,TGTGCCAGCAGTGAAGTACAGAATCAGCCCCAGCATTTT
16,.,TRBJ2-1,few,TRBV7-9,CASSLAVSYSYNEQFF,TGTGCCAGCAGCTTAGCGGTGAGCTATTCCTACAATGAGCAGTTCTTC
15,TRBD1,TRBJ1-1,.,TRBV5-1,CASSLGQGGNTEAFF,TGCGCCAGCAGCTTGGGACAGGGCGGGAACACTGAAGCTTTCTTT
16,TRBD1,TRBJ2-2,.,TRBV6-1,CASSARDRDYTGELFF,TGTGCCAGCAGTGCCAGGGACAGAGATTACACCGGGGAGCTGTTTTTT